Listed here are 30 T cell receptor beta chains from one sample, sequenced in a study of CD8+ T cells in alopecia areata (dated by TCRdb to the late 2010s). Preparation of the library involved the immunoSEQ multiplex PCR assay. To provide template for TCR sequencing, every sample had RNA extracted and reverse transcribed into cDNA. In TCRdb, the immuneACCESS table is reduced to in-frame sequences with V and J assigned. These tables do not hold every clone; where another copy was compared, an unresolved V gene accounts for under half, and the others remain unexplained. Across this sample there are 55,000 to 70,000 clones, with about half seen only once. 17% of the sample goes to the ten largest clones. What the time point label conveys for this sample: baseline before oral tofacitinib. This specimen was CD8+ T cells sorted from blood, taken at week 0. The receptor set was obtained from a human donor with alopecia areata.

CDR3 bases: TGTGCCTGGAGACTAGCGGGCACCCTATACAATGAGCAGTTCTTC. This encodes CAWRLAGTLYNEQFF. This chain uses TRBV30 with TRBJ2-1; 9 bases fit TRBD2. The CDR3 has 15 amino acids. The V and J ends lost 3 bases and 4 bases, in that order; junction bases with no gene match: 7. The V gene's germline CDR1 is GTSNPN and CDR2 SVGIG (reference sequence). The complete variable domain, with remaining parts taken from reference TRBV30 and TRBJ2-1, reads SQTIHQWPATLVQPVGSPLSLECTVEGTSNPNLYWYRQAAGRGLQLLFYSVGIGQISSEVPQNLSASRPQDRQFILSSKKLLLSDSGFYLCAWRLAGTLYNEQFFGPGTRLTVL.

The chain employs TRBV5-4 and TRBJ2-1; TRBD1 is a possible D gene (5 bases). The CDR3 sequence is 15 residues long. Per germline, CDR1 SGHNT and CDR2 YYREEE (reference sequence). V was cut by 3 bases and J by 2 bases, with 12 bases left in between. In DNA form, the CDR3 reads TGTGCCAGCAGCTCCCAGACAGAAACCTACAATGAGCAGTTCTTC. Protein product: CASSSQTETYNEQFF.

The V and J genes are TRBV15 and TRBJ2-1; D tentatively fits TRBD1 or TRBD2 (5 bases each). Germline V CDR1 and CDR2: LNHNV, YYDKDF (reference sequence). The CDR3 has 15 amino acids. V was shortened by 5 bases and J by 1 base, with 12 bases between the two germline ends. The CDR3 bases are TGTGCCACCAGCCCCCGGGGCCTATCCTACAATGAGCAGTTCTTC. Protein sequence: CATSPRGLSYNEQFF.

The chain is built from TRBV30 and TRBJ2-2; the D is unclear. Germline V gene data show CDR1 as GTSNPN and CDR2 as SVGIG (reference sequence). The CDR3 covers 12 residues. V was shortened by 4 bases and J by 6 bases, with 9 bases between the two germline ends. The CDR3 DNA sequence: TGTGCCTGGACTGACCGGCCCGGGGAGCTGTTTTTT. Residues: CAWTDRPGELFF.

The J gene is TRBJ1-1, the V gene TRBV27; the D gene is possibly TRBD1 (5 bases). The ends were cut back, 8 bases at V and 5 bases at J, with 15 bases in the middle. The CDR3 extends over 13 amino acids. The germline CDR1 and CDR2 sequences are MNHEY and SMNVEV (reference sequence). The CDR3 spells CASPTKRGTEAFF. The CDR3 bases are TGTGCCAGCCCTACCAAACGGGGGACTGAAGCTTTCTTT.

The genes are TRBV2 and TRBJ2-2; D may be TRBD2 (5 bases). The length of the CDR3 is 10 residues. The germline CDR1 and CDR2 sequences are SNHLY and FYNNEI. CDR3 DNA: TGTGGGACTCAAAGGGGGGAGCTGTTTTTT. The encoded protein is CGTQRGELFF. Full variable domain (rest looked up from reference TRBV2 and TRBJ2-2): EPEVTQTPSHQVTQMGQEVILRCVPISNHLYFYWYRQILGQKVEFLVSFYNNEISEKSEIFDDQFSVERPDGSNFTLKIRSTKLEDSAMYFCGTQRGELFFGEGSRLTVL.

This clone was seen a few times. The rearrangement links TRBV27 to TRBJ2-2; D is unclear. The CDR3 totals 12 residues. Germline V gene sequence: CDR1 MNHEY, CDR2 SMNVEV (reference sequence). Trimming removed 4 bases at V and 6 bases at J, with 6 bases between. CDR3 sequence: CASSSAPGELFF. The CDR3 DNA follows: TGTGCCAGCAGTTCCGCACCCGGGGAGCTGTTTTTT.

The DNA for the CDR3 is TGCAGCGTTCCTAGCGGGATTGGAGAGACCCAGTACTTC. It encodes CSVPSGIGETQYF. The chain couples TRBV29-1 to TRBJ2-5, with 9 bases lining up with TRBD2. The junction had 5 bases not matched to a gene; V was cut back by 5 bases and J by 4 bases. Germline V gives CDR1 SQVTM, CDR2 ANQGSEA. This CDR3 spans 13 amino acids.

The chain links TRBV4-1 to TRBJ1-2, with a weak D call TRBD1 (5 bases). The CDR3 is 15 residues long. The germline CDR1 and CDR2 sequences are MGHRA and YSYEKL. V was clipped by 1 base and J by 0 bases, with 9 bases between them. The CDR3 loop reads CASSQGTGPNYGYTF. The CDR3 DNA reads as TGCGCCAGCAGCCAAGGTACAGGACCTAACTATGGCTACACCTTC.

The rearrangement links TRBV2 to TRBJ2-4; unclear D gene. Germline values: CDR1 SNHLY, CDR2 FYNNEI. CDR3 length: 16 amino acids. The V and J ends lost 0 bases and 0 bases respectively, with 9 bases between them. CDR3 sequence reads: CASSEAPSLAKNIQYF. The DNA for the CDR3 is TGTGCCAGCAGTGAAGCGCCCAGCCTAGCCAAAAACATTCAGTACTTC.

This clone was seen a handful of times. The gene calls are TRBV29-1 and TRBJ2-2; D is ambiguous. Germline CDR1 reads SQVTM; CDR2 reads ANQGSEA. Trimming removed 5 bases from V and 7 bases from J, with 11 bases in between. The CDR3 has 12 amino acids. CDR3 nucleotide sequence: TGCAGCGTTTTTGGCCCCAGCGGGGAGCTGTTTTTT. Translated: CSVFGPSGELFF.

The chain has TRBV19 and TRBJ2-1, with TRBD2 matching over 11 bases. Germline V gives CDR1 LNHDA, CDR2 SQIVND (reference sequence). Trimming cost V 10 bases and J 4 bases; bases outside gene matches: 6. There are 14 residues in the CDR3. The CDR3 DNA sequence: TGTGCCACCACACTAGCGGGAGCTTACAATGAGCAGTTCTTC. It translates to CATTLAGAYNEQFF. The variable domain in full, with the rest retrieved from reference TRBV19 and TRBJ2-1, is DGGITQSPKYLFRKEGQNVTLSCEQNLNHDAMYWYRQDPGQGLRLIYYSQIVNDFQKGDIAEGYSVSREKKESFPLTVTSAQKNPTAFYLCATTLAGAYNEQFFGPGTRLTVL.

This clone was counted only a few times. V gene TRBV7-8 combines with J gene TRBJ2-7; no reliable D call. Trimming removed 5 bases from V and 4 bases from J, with 15 bases in between. This CDR3 region has 14 residues. Per germline, CDR1 SGHVS and CDR2 FQNEAQ. The chain's CDR3 is CASSITVRAYEQYF. For the CDR3, the DNA is TGTGCCAGCAGCATTACGGTGCGAGCTTACGAGCAGTACTTC.

This clone came up a few times. The rearrangement joins TRBV7-9 to TRBJ1-1; 9 nucleotides line up with TRBD1. CDR1 is SEHNR, CDR2 FQNEAQ, per germline (reference sequence). V lost 5 bases, J lost 8 bases, and 9 bases stayed unmatched. The CDR3 length is 14 residues. CDR3 nucleotides: TGTGCCAGCAGCCTCCTGACAGGGGGTAGGGAAGCTTTCTTT. This encodes CASSLLTGGREAFF.

The V call is TRBV9, the J call TRBJ2-7; D gene ambiguous. The germline gives CDR1 SGDLS, CDR2 YYNGEE. Trimming removed 0 bases from V and 2 bases from J, with 9 bases in between. This CDR3 contains 14 residues. The CDR3, as DNA: TGTGCCAGCAGCGTAGGTTACGGCGCCTACGAGCAGTACTTC. Amino acid sequence: CASSVGYGAYEQYF.

The chain links TRBV4-1 to TRBJ1-1, with D possibly TRBD1 on 6 matching bases. The CDR3 runs 16 residues. Trimming stripped 0 bases from V and 0 bases from J, with 11 bases between. In germline, CDR1 is MGHRA, CDR2 YSYEKL. CDR3 residues: CASSQDRGPLNTEAFF. CDR3 nucleotides: TGCGCCAGCAGCCAAGATCGGGGGCCTCTGAACACTGAAGCTTTCTTT.

The genes are TRBV2 and TRBJ2-7; 11 bases align to TRBD1. There are 15 residues in the CDR3. V lost 3 bases, J lost 2 bases, and 3 bases stayed unmatched. In germline, CDR1 is SNHLY, CDR2 FYNNEI. CDR3 sequence reads: CASSDPGQGAYEQYF. The CDR3 coding sequence is TGTGCCAGCAGTGACCCGGGACAGGGGGCCTACGAGCAGTACTTC. Based on the CDR3 plus reference TRBV2 and TRBJ2-7, the full variable domain is EPEVTQTPSHQVTQMGQEVILRCVPISNHLYFYWYRQILGQKVEFLVSFYNNEISEKSEIFDDQFSVERPDGSNFTLKIRSTKLEDSAMYFCASSDPGQGAYEQYFGPGTRLTVT.

CDR3 residues: CSVVLAGGPGSGELFF. The CDR3, as DNA: TGCAGCGTTGTGCTAGCGGGAGGGCCAGGCAGCGGGGAGCTGTTTTTT. The chain links TRBV29-1 to TRBJ2-2, with 12 bases matching TRBD2. The J segment lost 7 bases and the V segment lost 4 bases, leaving 10 bases of the junction unmatched. The CDR3 contains 16 residues. CDR1 is SQVTM and CDR2 is ANQGSEA in the germline V gene.

This chain uses TRBV30 with TRBJ2-6; either TRBD1 or TRBD2 may fit D (5 bases each). This CDR3 region has 16 residues. With 3 bases removed from V and 0 bases from J, the gap between germline ends came to 12 bases. CDR1 is GTSNPN and CDR2 is SVGIG in the germline V gene (reference sequence). The CDR3 nucleotides are TGTGCCTGGAGCGATGGGACGGACTCTGGGGCCAACGTCCTGACTTTC. Translation gives CAWSDGTDSGANVLTF. The full variable domain, rest sourced from reference TRBV30 and TRBJ2-6, is SQTIHQWPATLVQPVGSPLSLECTVEGTSNPNLYWYRQAAGRGLQLLFYSVGIGQISSEVPQNLSASRPQDRQFILSSKKLLLSDSGFYLCAWSDGTDSGANVLTFGAGSRLTVL.

In its sample, this clone was seen a few times. The chain couples TRBV10-3 to TRBJ2-7, with D perhaps matching TRBD2 (5 bases). From germline, CDR1 is ENHRY and CDR2 SYGVKD. V was shortened by 10 bases and J by 3 bases, with 13 bases between the two germline ends. The CDR3 extends over 12 amino acids. The CDR3 DNA follows: TGTGCCAGCAAAGACGGGGTCTACGAGCAGTACTTC. Protein sequence: CASKDGVYEQYF.

The chain combines TRBV29-1 with TRBJ1-1; 8 bases agree with TRBD1. CDR1 and CDR2 (germline): SQVTM, ANQGSEA. The CDR3 loop spans 14 amino acids. V lost 7 bases and J lost 4; bases outside the gene matches: 11. CDR3 sequence: CSADRQGLGTEAFF. In DNA, the CDR3 is TGCAGCGCCGACAGACAGGGGTTGGGCACTGAAGCTTTCTTT.

The chain couples TRBV19 to TRBJ1-2; maybe TRBD1 (6 bases). The germline gives CDR1 LNHDA, CDR2 SQIVND (reference sequence). V lost 6 bases to trimming and J lost 5 bases, with 19 bases between them. This CDR3 has 15 amino acids. CDR3 coding DNA: TGTGCCAGTAGCTCGGACTTAGGCAGGGGATATGGCTACACCTTC. Translated: CASSSDLGRGYGYTF.

The V call is TRBV4-1, the J call TRBJ2-5, with D perhaps given as TRBD1 or TRBD2 (6 bases each). Trimming removed 1 base from V and 5 bases from J, with 17 bases in between. Germline values: CDR1 MGHRA, CDR2 YSYEKL. This CDR3 comprises 16 residues. The CDR3 DNA reads TGCGCCAGCAGCCAAGTGCCCCGGGGGCTAATGGAGACCCAGTACTTC. This encodes CASSQVPRGLMETQYF.

This rearrangement joins TRBV5-1 to TRBJ2-7; D gene uncertain. The CDR3 extends over 14 amino acids. V dropped 2 bases and J dropped 6 bases, with 15 bases sitting between them. CDR1 is SGHRS, CDR2 YFSETQ, per germline. The CDR3 sequence: CASSLSPNGVEQYF. The CDR3 DNA is TGCGCCAGCAGCTTATCCCCGAATGGTGTCGAGCAGTACTTC.

The J gene is TRBJ2-1, the V gene TRBV7-9, with D possibly TRBD2 on 5 matching bases. The CDR3 totals 18 residues. The V and J ends lost 5 bases and 0 bases respectively, with 20 bases between them. Germline V gene lookup returns CDR1 SEHNR and CDR2 FQNEAQ (reference sequence). The CDR3 DNA follows: TGTGCCAGCAGCCCCTCGATTGCGGGTGGCAGCTCCTACAATGAGCAGTTCTTC. It specifies CASSPSIAGGSSYNEQFF.

V gene TRBV29-1 combines with J gene TRBJ2-3, with 7 nucleotides matching TRBD1. CDR1 is SQVTM, CDR2 ANQGSEA, per germline. The V and J ends lost 6 bases and 0 bases, in that order; junction bases with no gene match: 9. The length of the CDR3 is 15 residues. The chain's CDR3 is CSVARQGRSTDTQYF. Written as DNA, the CDR3 is TGCAGCGTGGCCCGACAGGGAAGAAGCACAGATACGCAGTATTTT.

The chain joins TRBV14 to TRBJ2-1, with 8 positions matching TRBD2. Germline loops: CDR1 SGHDN, CDR2 FVKESK. This CDR3 comprises 14 residues. The trim removed 2 bases at V and 5 bases at J, leaving 2 bases unmatched. CDR3 sequence reads: CASSQTSGHNEQFF. DNA for the CDR3: TGTGCCAGCAGCCAAACTAGCGGCCACAATGAGCAGTTCTTC. Complete variable domain (other parts from reference TRBV14 and TRBJ2-1): EAGVTQFPSHSVIEKGQTVTLRCDPISGHDNLYWYRRVMGKEIKFLLHFVKESKQDESGMPNNRFLAERTGGTYSTLKVQPAELEDSGVYFCASSQTSGHNEQFFGPGTRLTVL.

This clone has just a few counts. V is TRBV29-1 and J is TRBJ1-1; the match to TRBD1 covers 8 bases. The germline CDR1 and CDR2 sequences are SQVTM and ANQGSEA. The CDR3 covers 13 residues. Unmatched junction bases numbered 6, after V lost 7 bases and J lost 2 bases. The CDR3 sequence is CSETQGANTEAFF. In DNA form, the CDR3 reads TGCAGCGAGACGCAGGGGGCAAACACTGAAGCTTTCTTT.

This clone was counted once. V gene TRBV15 combines with J gene TRBJ2-5, with a tentative D call TRBD2 (5 bases). The CDR3 is 12 amino acids. Germline loops: CDR1 LNHNV, CDR2 YYDKDF (reference sequence). V was cut by 8 bases and J by 0 bases, with 7 bases left in between. CDR3 nucleotides: TGTGCCACCTGGCGGGACCAAGAGACCCAGTACTTC. This encodes CATWRDQETQYF.

This clone was picked up a small number of times. V is TRBV15 and J is TRBJ2-7; D call uncertain. There are 13 residues in the CDR3. The germline V gene encodes CDR1 LNHNV and CDR2 YYDKDF (reference sequence). V was shortened by 8 bases and J by 0 bases, with 11 bases between the two germline ends. The CDR3 bases are TGTGCCACCTCGGCGGAACGCTCCTACGAGCAGTACTTC. Translation gives CATSAERSYEQYF.